Listed here are 13 T cell receptor beta chains from one sample, sequenced in a study of low-dose radiotherapy and immunotherapy resistance in tumors. Time point described: before trial treatment. Priming of first-strand cDNA relied on TRAV- and TRBV-specific primers (covering alpha and beta chains). Using a constant-region primer together with a V-primer adapter, TCRs were subjected to roughly 20 PCR cycles of amplification. TCRdb used MiXCR to reprocess the reads, holding one entry per CDR3 protein. The top ten hold around 4% of the sample, which has roughly 36,000 distinct CDR3 sequences, around a third seen once. The sequences come from PBMCs, collected before treatment. The origin of the receptors is a male donor with gallbladder cancer.

Many counts were recorded for this clonotype. This chain uses TRBV25-1 with TRBJ2-1; 7 positions agree with TRBD2. There are 15 residues in the CDR3. V lost 2 bases and J lost 1; bases outside the gene matches: 2. Germline lookup yields CDR1 MGHDK and CDR2 SYGVNS. The CDR3 is CASSEPGGSYNEQFF. DNA for the CDR3: TGTGCCAGCAGTGAACCCGGGGGGTCCTACAATGAGCAGTTCTTC.

This clonotype has ten or more counts. CDR3 loop: CASTSELAPNEQFF. The CDR3 DNA follows: TGTGCCAGCACTTCCGAGCTAGCGCCCAATGAGCAGTTCTTC. The chain has TRBV12-3 or TRBV12-4 and TRBJ2-1; TRBD2 might be the D (6 bases). V dropped 7 bases and J dropped 6 bases, with 16 bases sitting between them. This CDR3 is 14 amino acids long.

This clonotype was counted ten times or more. The gene calls are TRBV5-6 and TRBJ2-1, with D perhaps matching TRBD1 or TRBD2 (5 bases each). The germline CDR1 and CDR2 sequences are SGHDT and YYEEEE. V was pared by 0 bases and J by 2 bases, with 9 bases between. CDR3 length: 15 amino acids. The CDR3 DNA reads TGTGCCAGCAGCTTGGGTGGGGGAGCCTACAATGAGCAGTTCTTC. Residues: CASSLGGGAYNEQFF.

In its sample, this clonotype ranks as medium-sized (0.01 to 0.1%). The chain carries TRBV6-2 or TRBV6-3 and TRBJ2-3, with D unresolved. This CDR3 comprises 13 residues. CDR1 is MNHEY, CDR2 SVGEGT, per germline. The ends were cut back, 0 bases at V and 3 bases at J, with 4 bases in the middle. The CDR3 sequence is CASSYSVTDTQYF. In DNA, the CDR3 is TGTGCCAGCAGTTACTCGGTGACAGATACGCAGTATTTT.

The sample holds many counts of this clonotype. The rearrangement uses TRBV20-1 and TRBJ1-2; D possibly corresponds to TRBD1 (5 bases). V lost 3 bases to trimming and J lost 3 bases, with 8 bases between them. The CDR3 is 12 residues long. Germline CDR1 is DFQATT and CDR2 is SNEGSKA (reference sequence). The CDR3 is CSARRDDYGYTF. The CDR3 region has the DNA TGCAGTGCTAGGAGGGACGACTATGGCTACACCTTC.

By frequency in the sample, this clonotype is medium-sized (0.01 to 0.1%). The chain carries TRBV28 and TRBJ1-5; a weak D match, TRBD1 (6 bases). The germline CDR1 and CDR2 sequences are MDHEN and SYDVKM. CDR3 length: 16 residues. V was trimmed by 5 bases and J by 2 bases, leaving 16 bases between them. The DNA of the CDR3 is TGTGCCAGCAGTAACAACAGGGCTGGGGGCAATCAGCCCCAGCATTTT. Translated: CASSNNRAGGNQPQHF.

This clonotype was observed many times. The CDR3 DNA follows: TGTGCCAGTAGATCTGGGGGGCGGGGCACAGATACGCAGTATTTT. Residues: CASRSGGRGTDTQYF. V gene TRBV6-2 or TRBV6-3 combines with J gene TRBJ2-3; D tentatively reads TRBD1 or TRBD2 (6 bases each). V dropped 9 bases and J dropped 1 base, with 17 bases sitting between them. The CDR3 covers 15 residues. Germline assignment: CDR1 MNHEY and CDR2 SVGEGT.

The chain links TRBV19 to TRBJ2-3; TRBD1 might be the D (6 bases). Germline V gene sequence: CDR1 LNHDA, CDR2 SQIVND (reference sequence). V was shortened by 7 bases and J by 0 bases, with 11 bases between the two germline ends. The CDR3 sequence is 14 residues long. In nucleotides, the CDR3 is TGTGCCAGTACGGTCCAGGGGAGCACAGATACGCAGTATTTT. Translating gives CASTVQGSTDTQYF.

This clonotype was detected only a few times. The chain uses TRBV5-1 and TRBJ1-1; 7 bases map to TRBD1. Looked up from germline, CDR1 is SGHRS and CDR2 is YFSETQ. This CDR3 is 15 amino acids long. The ends lost 4 bases at V and 0 bases at J; junction bases unmatched: 6. The CDR3 nucleotides read TGCGCCAGCAGCCCTCCGACAGGGTTGAACACTGAAGCTTTCTTT. Amino acids: CASSPPTGLNTEAFF.

This clonotype was counted at least ten times. The chain recombines TRBV2 with TRBJ1-5; tentatively, D is TRBD1 (5 bases). The V and J ends lost 5 bases and 7 bases respectively, with 18 bases between them. The CDR3 sequence is 15 residues long. Germline CDR1 and CDR2: SNHLY and FYNNEI. CDR3 sequence reads: CASSRTGTNGQPQHF. Written as DNA, the CDR3 is TGTGCCAGCAGTAGGACCGGGACCAACGGCCAGCCCCAGCATTTT.

This clonotype has just one count. The genes are TRBV26 and TRBJ2-7. TRBV26 is a pseudogene segment. The CDR3 runs 13 residues. CDR3 sequence (DNA): TGTGCCAGCAATGACGGAAATTCCTACGAGCAGTACTTC. Protein product: CASNDGNSYEQYF.

This clonotype has more than one count but fewer than ten. The chain employs TRBV9 and TRBJ2-5; TRBD1 aligns across 7 bases. Trimming removed 4 bases from V and 0 bases from J; junction bases left unmatched: 6. The CDR3 covers 15 residues. CDR1 and CDR2 from the germline V gene are SGDLS and YYNGEE. The CDR3 sequence: CASSFGTVYQETQYF. Written as DNA, the CDR3 is TGTGCCAGCAGCTTCGGGACAGTGTACCAAGAGACCCAGTACTTC.

Ten or more counts support this clonotype. The chain uses TRBV11-1 and TRBJ2-1, with D perhaps TRBD2 (5 bases). Germline V gene sequence: CDR1 SGHAT, CDR2 FQDESV (reference sequence). The CDR3 has 14 residues. Trimming removed 3 bases from V and 7 bases from J, with 13 bases in between. The CDR3 DNA follows: TGTGCCAGCAGCTTCGGATTAGCGTTAAATGAGCAGTTCTTC. Translating gives CASSFGLALNEQFF.